This TCR beta chain was captured by sequencing in a study of early T cells in non-severe SARS-CoV-2 infection. Each CDR3 protein gets one entry after TCRdb re-called the 5' RACE reads with MiXCR. This table holds around 84,000 distinct CDR3 sequences, about an eighth found once. This clonotype was counted many times. The V gene lost 2 bases and the J gene lost 4 bases, with 11 bases spanning the gap. The V gene's germline CDR1 is SQVTM and CDR2 ANQGSEA. This CDR3 spans 13 amino acids. The sequence derives from an adult who was a healthcare worker with PCR-confirmed SARS-CoV-2 infection or an uninfected control (not recorded which). J is TRBJ1-2 and V is TRBV29-1; possible D gene TRBD1, 5 bases. Sequenced material: whole blood. CDR3 residues: CSVELGVGYGYTF. CDR3 nucleotide sequence: TGCAGCGTTGAATTGGGGGTTGGCTATGGCTACACCTTC.